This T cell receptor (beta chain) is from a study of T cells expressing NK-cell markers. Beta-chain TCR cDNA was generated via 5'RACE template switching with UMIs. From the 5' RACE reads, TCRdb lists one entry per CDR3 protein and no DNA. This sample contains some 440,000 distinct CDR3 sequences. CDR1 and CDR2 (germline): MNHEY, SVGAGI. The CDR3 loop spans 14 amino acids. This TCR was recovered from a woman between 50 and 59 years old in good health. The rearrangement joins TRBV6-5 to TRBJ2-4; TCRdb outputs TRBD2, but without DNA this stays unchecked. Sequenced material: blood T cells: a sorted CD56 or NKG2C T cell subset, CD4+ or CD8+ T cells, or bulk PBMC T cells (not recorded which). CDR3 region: CASSPWDFRNIQYF.